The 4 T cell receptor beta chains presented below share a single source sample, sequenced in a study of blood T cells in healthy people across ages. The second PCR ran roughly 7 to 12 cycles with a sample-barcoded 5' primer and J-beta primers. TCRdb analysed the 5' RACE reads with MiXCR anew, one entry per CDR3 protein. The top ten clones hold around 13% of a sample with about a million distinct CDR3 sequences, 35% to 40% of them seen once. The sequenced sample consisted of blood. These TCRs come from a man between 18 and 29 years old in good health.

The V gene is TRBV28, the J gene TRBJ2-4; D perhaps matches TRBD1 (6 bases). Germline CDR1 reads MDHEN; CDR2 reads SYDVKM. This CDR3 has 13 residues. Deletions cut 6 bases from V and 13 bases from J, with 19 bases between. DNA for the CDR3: TGTGCCAGCAGCGACACACAGGGCAATGAGCAGTACTTC. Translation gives CASSDTQGNEQYF.

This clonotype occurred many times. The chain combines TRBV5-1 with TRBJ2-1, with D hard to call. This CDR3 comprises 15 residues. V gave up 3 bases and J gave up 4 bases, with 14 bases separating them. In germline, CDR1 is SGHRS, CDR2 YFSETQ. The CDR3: CASSSAGGSYNEQFF. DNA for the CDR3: TGCGCCAGCAGCTCGGCTGGCGGATCTTACAATGAGCAGTTCTTC.

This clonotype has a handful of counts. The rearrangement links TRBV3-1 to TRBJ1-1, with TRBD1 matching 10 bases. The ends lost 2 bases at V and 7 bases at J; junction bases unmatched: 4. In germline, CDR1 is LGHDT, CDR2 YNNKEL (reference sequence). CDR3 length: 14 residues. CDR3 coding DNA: TGTGCCAGCAGCCAACGACAGGGGGCCGGTGAAGCTTTCTTT. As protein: CASSQRQGAGEAFF.

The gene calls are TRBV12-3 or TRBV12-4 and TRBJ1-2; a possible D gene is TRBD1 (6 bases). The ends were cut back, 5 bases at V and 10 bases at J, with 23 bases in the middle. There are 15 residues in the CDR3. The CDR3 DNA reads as TGTGCCAGCAGTCCTACCGCGCAGGGGCCTACGGCCTACACCTTC. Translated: CASSPTAQGPTAYTF.